The next 14 T cell receptor beta chains were all read from a single sample in a study of control samples from healthy donors and cancer patients (dated by TCRdb to 2020 to 2021). The library was prepared using the immunoSEQ multiplex PCR assay. Not all clones reach the TCRdb copy of this immuneACCESS table, which keeps in-frame sequences only. Checked studies attribute under half of the gap to unresolved V genes and leave the rest unexplained. This sample gives 70,000 to 80,000 clones in total; approximately 88% of them show up just once. Clones ranked in the top ten supply about 14% of the sample. The sequenced sample was blood. These receptors were obtained from a man aged 50-60 years in good health.

This chain connects TRBV15 to TRBJ2-7; 7 bases fit TRBD1. The CDR3 runs 17 residues. CDR1 and CDR2 (germline): LNHNV, YYDKDF (reference sequence). The junction had 12 bases not matched to a gene; V was cut back by 3 bases and J by 1 base. CDR3: CATSRARDRVRSYEQYF. The CDR3 nucleotides read TGTGCCACCAGCAGGGCCCGTGACAGGGTAAGATCCTACGAGCAGTACTTC.

J is TRBJ2-3 and V is TRBV13; D uncertain. This CDR3 region has 14 residues. Germline-derived CDR1 and CDR2 are PRHDT and FYEKMQ (reference sequence). Trimming stripped 2 bases from V and 4 bases from J, with 10 bases between. CDR3 coding DNA: TGTGCCAGCAGCTTAATCGGCTACCCAGATACGCAGTATTTT. Its protein is CASSLIGYPDTQYF.

This clone was seen more than once but under ten times. V gene TRBV7-2 combines with J gene TRBJ1-5; 9 bases map to TRBD1. J lost 6 bases, V lost 5 bases, and 11 bases had no gene match. CDR1 and CDR2 from the germline V gene are SGHTA and FQGNSA. The CDR3 runs to 16 residues. The CDR3 bases are TGTGCCAGCAGCCCTTTACAGGGGGCGGGTCGTCAGCCCCAGCATTTT. Translating gives CASSPLQGAGRQPQHF.

This clone was seen once. Other DNA sequences in this specimen translate into the identical CDR3. The V call is TRBV5-1, the J call TRBJ1-6; tentatively, D is TRBD1 (6 bases). CDR3 length equals 16 residues. CDR1 and CDR2 (germline): SGHRS, YFSETQ. The V end was cut by 0 bases, the J end by 10 bases, with 17 bases between. Written as DNA, the CDR3 is TGCGCCAGCAGCTTGGGTTGGGGGGGCGCAGACTCACCCCTCCACTTT. Translating gives CASSLGWGGADSPLHF. Variable domain in full (rest from reference TRBV5-1 and TRBJ1-6): KAGVTQTPRYLIKTRGQQVTLSCSPISGHRSVSWYQQTPGQGLQFLFEYFSETQRNKGNFPGRFSGRQFSNSRSEMNVSTLELGDSALYLCASSLGWGGADSPLHFGNGTRLTVT.

The count of this clone is one. The CDR3 spells CASSEGQVSTEAFF. For the CDR3, the DNA is TGTGCCAGCAGTGAGGGACAGGTTTCCACTGAAGCTTTCTTT. The gene calls are TRBV6-1 and TRBJ1-1; 8 nucleotides agree with TRBD1. The CDR3 runs to 14 residues. The germline V gene has CDR1 MNHNS and CDR2 SASEGT. The junction had 4 bases not matched to a gene; V was cut back by 3 bases and J by 4 bases.

The chain combines TRBV7-2 with TRBJ2-7; weak D call: TRBD1 (6 bases). The CDR3 covers 17 residues. The V end was cut by 0 bases, the J end by 1 base, with 16 bases between. Germline CDR1 and CDR2: SGHTA and FQGNSA. DNA of the CDR3: TGTGCCAGCAGCTTAGCGGCAGGGGCAACCGGTTCCTACGAGCAGTACTTC. It is translated as CASSLAAGATGSYEQYF.

A single count supports this clone. The chain has TRBV28 and TRBJ1-6, with D perhaps matching TRBD1 (5 bases). V gave up 1 base and J gave up 8 bases, with 12 bases separating them. This CDR3 is built from 15 residues. Per the germline V gene, CDR1 is MDHEN and CDR2 is SYDVKM. The CDR3: CASSLLNQGDSPLHF. The CDR3 DNA sequence: TGTGCCAGCAGTTTATTAAACCAGGGAGATTCACCCCTCCACTTT.

There are a few counts of this clone. The rearrangement joins TRBV28 to TRBJ1-5; D ambiguous. This CDR3 is 15 amino acids long. Germline V gene lookup returns CDR1 MDHEN and CDR2 SYDVKM. Trimming removed 6 bases at V and 0 bases at J, with 12 bases between. Here the CDR3 reads CASSWYEGSNQPQHF. The CDR3 DNA sequence: TGTGCCAGCAGCTGGTATGAGGGTAGCAATCAGCCCCAGCATTTT.

This clone was picked up a small number of times. The chain carries TRBV7-6 and TRBJ1-3; no reliable D call. This CDR3 has 14 amino acids. The V end was cut by 3 bases, the J end by 2 bases, with 8 bases between. Germline V gives CDR1 SGHVS, CDR2 FNYEAQ. In DNA, the CDR3 is TGTGCCAGCAGCTTGCTCCGGACTGGAAACACCATATATTTT. The encoded protein is CASSLLRTGNTIYF.

CDR3 sequence: CASSHSGNTEAFF. CDR3 sequence (DNA): TGTGCCAGCTCACATAGCGGAAACACTGAAGCTTTCTTT. The chain links TRBV18 to TRBJ1-1; D is undetermined. CDR1 KGHSH and CDR2 LQKENI come from the germline V gene. Trimming took 4 bases from V and 2 from J, leaving 8 bases between them. This CDR3 spans 13 amino acids.

This clone showed up just a few times. The rearrangement links TRBV6-5 to TRBJ1-1, with D tentatively TRBD1 (5 bases). The CDR3 length is 15 residues. From germline, CDR1 is MNHEY and CDR2 SVGAGI. Trimming removed 8 bases from V and 4 bases from J, with 20 bases in between. The CDR3 reads CASRTREGQGTEAFF. CDR3 coding DNA: TGTGCCAGCCGGACCCGGGAGGGGCAGGGCACTGAAGCTTTCTTT.

The chain has TRBV9 and TRBJ2-1; the D gene is possibly TRBD1 (7 bases). V lost 0 bases and J 5 bases, leaving 12 bases between the germline ends. The CDR3 runs to 15 residues. Germline assignment: CDR1 SGDLS and CDR2 YYNGEE. This chain's CDR3 is CASSVGQGGHNEQFF. The CDR3 DNA reads as TGTGCCAGCAGCGTAGGGCAGGGGGGCCACAATGAGCAGTTCTTC.

This sequence joins TRBV7-2 and TRBJ2-2, with TRBD1 as a possible D gene (6 bases). Trimming removed 4 bases from V and 5 bases from J, with 14 bases in between. This CDR3 has 15 residues. Looked up from germline, CDR1 is SGHTA and CDR2 is FQGNSA. The CDR3 bases are TGTGCCAGCAGCTCAAACCTACAGGGTACCGGGGAGCTGTTTTTT. It specifies CASSSNLQGTGELFF.

This clone occurred a few times. This chain links TRBV3-1 (or the pseudogene TRBV3-2) with TRBJ1-2, with D perhaps TRBD1 (6 bases). Germline V gene data show CDR1 as LGHDT and CDR2 as YNNKEL (reference sequence). With 6 bases removed from V and 2 bases from J, the gap between germline ends came to 10 bases. The CDR3 runs to 13 residues. The chain's CDR3 is CASSSQGNYGYTF. CDR3 sequence (DNA): TGTGCCAGCAGTTCCCAGGGGAACTATGGCTACACCTTC.